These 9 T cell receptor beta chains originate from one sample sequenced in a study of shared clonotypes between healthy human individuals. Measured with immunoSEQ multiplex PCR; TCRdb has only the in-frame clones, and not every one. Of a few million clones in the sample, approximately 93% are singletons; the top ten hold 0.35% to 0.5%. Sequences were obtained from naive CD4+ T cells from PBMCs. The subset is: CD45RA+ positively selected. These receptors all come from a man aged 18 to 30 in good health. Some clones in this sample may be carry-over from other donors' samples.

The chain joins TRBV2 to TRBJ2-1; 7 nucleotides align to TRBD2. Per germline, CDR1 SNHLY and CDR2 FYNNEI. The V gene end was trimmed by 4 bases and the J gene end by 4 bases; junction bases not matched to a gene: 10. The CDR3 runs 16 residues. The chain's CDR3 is CASSVGLAAGYNEQFF. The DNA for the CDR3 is TGTGCCAGCAGTGTTGGCCTAGCGGCAGGTTACAATGAGCAGTTCTTC.

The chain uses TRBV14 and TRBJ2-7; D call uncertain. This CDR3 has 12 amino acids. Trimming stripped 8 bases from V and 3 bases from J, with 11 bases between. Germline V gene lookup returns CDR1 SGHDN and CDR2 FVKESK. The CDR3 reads CASGAGFYEQYF. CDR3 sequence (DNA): TGTGCCAGCGGTGCCGGGTTCTACGAGCAGTACTTC.

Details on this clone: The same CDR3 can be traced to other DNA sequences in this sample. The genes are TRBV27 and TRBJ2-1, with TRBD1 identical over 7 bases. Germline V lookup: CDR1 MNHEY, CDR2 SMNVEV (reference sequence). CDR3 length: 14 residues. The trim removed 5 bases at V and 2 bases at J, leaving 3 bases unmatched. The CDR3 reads CASSPDRAYNEQFF. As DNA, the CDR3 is TGTGCCAGCAGTCCCGACAGGGCCTACAATGAGCAGTTCTTC.

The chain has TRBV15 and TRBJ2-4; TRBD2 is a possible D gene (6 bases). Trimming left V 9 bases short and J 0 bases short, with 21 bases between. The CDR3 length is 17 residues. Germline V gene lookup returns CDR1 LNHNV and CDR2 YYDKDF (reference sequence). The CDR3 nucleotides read TGTGCCACACGACTCTCCGGGGGAGTAATAGCCAAAAACATTCAGTACTTC. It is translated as CATRLSGGVIAKNIQYF.

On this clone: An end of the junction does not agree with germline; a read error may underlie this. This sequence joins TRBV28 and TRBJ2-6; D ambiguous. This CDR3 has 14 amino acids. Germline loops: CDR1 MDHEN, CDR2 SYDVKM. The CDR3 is CASREGSGTNVLTF. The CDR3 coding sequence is TGTGCCAGCAGGGAAGGCTCTGGGACCAACGTCCTGACTTTC.

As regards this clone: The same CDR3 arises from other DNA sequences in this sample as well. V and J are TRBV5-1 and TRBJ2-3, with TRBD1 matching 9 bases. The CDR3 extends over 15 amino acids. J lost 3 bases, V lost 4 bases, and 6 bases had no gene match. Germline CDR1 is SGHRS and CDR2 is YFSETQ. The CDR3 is CASSPQGAGTDTQYF. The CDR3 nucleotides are TGCGCCAGCAGCCCACAGGGGGCTGGGACAGATACGCAGTATTTT.

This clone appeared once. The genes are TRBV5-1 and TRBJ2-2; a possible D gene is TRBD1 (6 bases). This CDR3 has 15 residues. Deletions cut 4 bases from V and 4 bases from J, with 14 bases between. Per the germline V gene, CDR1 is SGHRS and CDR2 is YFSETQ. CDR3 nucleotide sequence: TGCGCCAGCAGCCTTACAGGGTTTGCCACCGGGGAGCTGTTTTTT. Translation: CASSLTGFATGELFF.

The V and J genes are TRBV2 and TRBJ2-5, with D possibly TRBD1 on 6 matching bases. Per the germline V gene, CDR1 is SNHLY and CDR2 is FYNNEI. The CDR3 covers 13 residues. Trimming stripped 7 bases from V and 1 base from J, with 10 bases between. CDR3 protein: CASIGGTQETQYF. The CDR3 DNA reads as TGTGCCAGCATAGGGGGAACCCAAGAGACCCAGTACTTC.

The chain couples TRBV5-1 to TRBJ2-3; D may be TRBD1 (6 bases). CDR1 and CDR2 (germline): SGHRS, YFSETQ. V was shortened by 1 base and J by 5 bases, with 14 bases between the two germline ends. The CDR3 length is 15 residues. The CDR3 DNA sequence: TGCGCCAGCAGCTTGAAATGGGACAATTTAGATACGCAGTATTTT. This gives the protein CASSLKWDNLDTQYF.